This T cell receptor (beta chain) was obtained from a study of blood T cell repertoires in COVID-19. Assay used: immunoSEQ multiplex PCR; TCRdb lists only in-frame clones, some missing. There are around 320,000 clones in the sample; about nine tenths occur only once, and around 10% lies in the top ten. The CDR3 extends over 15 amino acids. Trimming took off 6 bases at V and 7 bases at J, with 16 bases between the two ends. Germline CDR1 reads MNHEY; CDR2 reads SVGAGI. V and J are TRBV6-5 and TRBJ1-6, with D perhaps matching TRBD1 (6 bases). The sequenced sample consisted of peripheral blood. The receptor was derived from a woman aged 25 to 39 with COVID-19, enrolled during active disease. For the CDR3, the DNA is TGTGCCAGCAGCGCCTCGACAGGACGAAATTCACCCCTCCACTTT. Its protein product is CASSASTGRNSPLHF.